A single sample is the source of the 10 T cell receptor beta chains below, sequenced in a study of cytomegalovirus exposure and HLA in healthy donors. With 60 Vbeta and 13 Jbeta primers, the PCR was carried out. Using immunoSEQ multiplex PCR, the repertoire was profiled, and TCRdb retains in-frame clones only, with some absent. This sample's table has 80,000 or so clones. Sequencing was carried out using PBMCs. The receptors were sampled from a man aged 50 or older in good health and CMV-seropositive.

The J gene is TRBJ2-1, the V gene TRBV2; D may be TRBD2 (7 bases). There are 15 residues in the CDR3. Germline values: CDR1 SNHLY, CDR2 FYNNEI. V lost 5 bases and J 8 bases, leaving 19 bases between the germline ends. The CDR3 sequence is CASSPRGGHGYEQFF. The CDR3 coding sequence is TGTGCCAGCAGTCCGAGGGGGGGACATGGCTATGAGCAGTTCTTC. Full variable domain (outside the CDR3, taken from reference TRBV2 and TRBJ2-1): EPEVTQTPSHQVTQMGQEVILRCVPISNHLYFYWYRQILGQKVEFLVSFYNNEISEKSEIFDDQFSVERPDGSNFTLKIRSTKLEDSAMYFCASSPRGGHGYEQFFGPGTRLTVL.

Written as DNA, the CDR3 is TGTGCCAGCAGCGCACAGGGCGCAATTGATGGCTACACCTTC. This gives the protein CASSAQGAIDGYTF. The rearrangement links TRBV9 to TRBJ1-2; D is perhaps TRBD1 (6 bases). Germline lookup yields CDR1 SGDLS and CDR2 YYNGEE. The CDR3 is 14 amino acids. V was shortened by 3 bases and J by 6 bases, with 15 bases between the two germline ends.

V usage is TRBV6-5 and J usage is TRBJ1-1, with 10 nucleotides matching TRBD1. The CDR3 is made up of 14 amino acids. In germline, CDR1 is MNHEY, CDR2 SVGAGI. Trimming removed 7 bases from V and 1 base from J; junction bases left unmatched: 3. CDR3 nucleotide sequence: TGTGCCAGCATTCGACAGGGGGCGAACACTGAAGCTTTCTTT. This gives the protein CASIRQGANTEAFF.

CDR3 in amino acids: CASSPVNSPLHF. CDR3 nucleotides: TGTGCCAGCAGCCCGGTCAATTCACCCCTCCACTTT. The chain recombines TRBV7-2 with TRBJ1-6; D unclear. CDR3 length: 12 residues. Germline CDR1 reads SGHTA; CDR2 reads FQGNSA. Deletions cut 5 bases from V and 7 bases from J, with 6 bases between.

The chain combines TRBV15 with TRBJ2-3; 9 nucleotides line up with TRBD1. This CDR3 has 17 residues. In germline, CDR1 is LNHNV, CDR2 YYDKDF (reference sequence). V shed 1 base, J shed 6 bases, and the junction held 11 bases outside the gene matches. The CDR3 sequence: CATSRGDRVSRGDTQYF. The CDR3 nucleotides are TGTGCCACCAGCAGAGGGGACAGGGTATCAAGAGGGGATACGCAGTATTTT.

The CDR3 DNA is TGTGCCAGCAGTGAAGCCTGGACAGGGGGCGAGCAGTACGTC. The encoded protein is CASSEAWTGGEQYV. This chain uses TRBV6-1 with TRBJ2-7; 10 nucleotides match TRBD1. The junction had 2 bases not matched to a gene; V was cut back by 0 bases and J by 6 bases. Germline loops: CDR1 MNHNS, CDR2 SASEGT. This CDR3 spans 14 amino acids.

The chain recombines TRBV6-6 with TRBJ1-2; 8 positions agree with TRBD1. Per germline, CDR1 MNHNY and CDR2 SVGAGI (reference sequence). CDR3 length: 12 amino acids. Unmatched junction bases numbered 5, after V lost 6 bases and J lost 8 bases. CDR3: CASSRGLNGYTF. CDR3 nucleotides: TGTGCCAGCAGCAGGGGGCTCAACGGCTACACCTTC.

V gene TRBV13 combines with J gene TRBJ2-2; TRBD2 matches at 16 bases. V lost 5 bases to trimming and J lost 2 bases; unmatched junction nucleotides: 5. The germline V gene has CDR1 PRHDT and CDR2 FYEKMQ (reference sequence). The CDR3 has 18 residues. As DNA, the CDR3 is TGTGCCAGCAGCCTCGGGACTAGCGGGAGGGCAAACACCGGGGAGCTGTTTTTT. Translation gives CASSLGTSGRANTGELFF.

The V call is TRBV6-1, the J call TRBJ1-2; D possibly corresponds to TRBD1 (6 bases). With 6 bases removed from V and 8 bases from J, the gap between germline ends came to 16 bases. CDR1 is MNHNS and CDR2 is SASEGT in the germline V gene. The CDR3 contains 13 residues. CDR3 sequence reads: CASRGWGQGGYTF. As DNA, the CDR3 is TGTGCCAGCAGGGGATGGGGGCAAGGGGGCTACACCTTC.

This chain links TRBV5-5 with TRBJ1-6; D gene unclear. The CDR3 has 17 amino acids. Germline lookup yields CDR1 SGHKS and CDR2 YYEKEE (reference sequence). V was clipped by 6 bases and J by 4 bases, with 20 bases between them. The CDR3 nucleotides read TGTGCCAGCAACTCGAAGGAGAGCAGCGATTATAATTCACCCCTCCACTTT. Encoded protein: CASNSKESSDYNSPLHF.